The 7 T cell receptor beta chains below come from one sample, sequenced in a study of blood T cell repertoires in COVID-19. Assay: immunoSEQ multiplex PCR; the TCRdb copy retains only in-frame clones and omits some. This table has under 150,000 clones, around 89% appearing once. Input material: peripheral blood. These TCRs come from a human donor in a cohort sampled during active COVID-19.

The rearrangement uses TRBV7-9 and TRBJ2-7, with 10 positions matching TRBD1. Looked up from germline, CDR1 is SEHNR and CDR2 is FQNEAQ (reference sequence). Losses at the gene ends were 5 bases for V and 2 bases for J; bases not matched to a gene: 6. The CDR3 runs 15 residues. CDR3 in DNA: TGTGCCAGCAGCAGGGACAGGGGCCTTACCTACGAGCAGTACTTC. Translated, it gives CASSRDRGLTYEQYF.

This rearrangement joins TRBV7-9 to TRBJ2-7, with 8 bases aligning to TRBD1. With V trimmed by 3 bases and J by 2 bases, 3 bases remained unmatched. The CDR3 sequence is 14 residues long. Germline CDR1 is SEHNR and CDR2 is FQNEAQ (reference sequence). CDR3: CASSLNRGAYEQYF. The CDR3 DNA reads TGTGCCAGCAGCTTGAACAGGGGGGCCTACGAGCAGTACTTC.

The V gene is TRBV18, the J gene TRBJ1-3, with TRBD1 as a possible D gene (6 bases). CDR1 KGHSH and CDR2 LQKENI come from the germline V gene. The CDR3 length is 15 residues. Trimming left V 5 bases short and J 0 bases short, with 11 bases between. The CDR3 bases are TGTGCCAGCTCAACAGGGATCCTCTCTGGAAACACCATATATTTT. It codes for CASSTGILSGNTIYF.

The chain recombines TRBV7-3 with TRBJ1-1; 8 nucleotides line up with TRBD1. J gave up 1 base and V 5 bases, and 3 bases lay outside the gene matches. This CDR3 spans 14 amino acids. Germline V gene sequence: CDR1 SGHTA, CDR2 FQGTGA. CDR3 amino acids: CASSPTGGNTEAFF. In DNA form, the CDR3 reads TGTGCCAGCAGCCCCACAGGGGGGAACACTGAAGCTTTCTTT.

This chain uses TRBV7-9 with TRBJ1-6; 10 nucleotides line up with TRBD1. Germline trimming cut 5 bases from V and 5 bases from J; bases unmatched to any gene: 3. CDR3 length equals 15 residues. CDR1 and CDR2 (germline): SEHNR, FQNEAQ (reference sequence). This CDR3 is CASSGTGANNSPLHF. The DNA for the CDR3 is TGTGCCAGCAGCGGGACAGGGGCAAATAATTCACCCCTCCACTTT.

The rearrangement uses TRBV9 and TRBJ2-7; TRBD1 aligns across 7 bases. The CDR3 is 15 amino acids. V was clipped by 4 bases and J by 2 bases; unmatched bases: 9. CDR1 is SGDLS, CDR2 YYNGEE, per germline. The CDR3 sequence is CASSPLGDSAYEQYF. The CDR3 coding sequence is TGTGCCAGCAGCCCCCTGGGGGACAGTGCCTACGAGCAGTACTTC.

The chain links TRBV27 to TRBJ1-5, with TRBD1 identical over 11 bases. The germline V gene encodes CDR1 MNHEY and CDR2 SMNVEV (reference sequence). CDR3 length equals 14 residues. Trimming took 5 bases from V and 7 from J; bases not matched to a gene: 4. CDR3 DNA: TGTGCCAGCAGTCTCGGACAGGGGGCCCAGCCCCAGCATTTT. Its protein is CASSLGQGAQPQHF.